This T cell receptor beta chain was observed in a study of blood T cells in healthy people across ages. Findings of the study overall: The study could not conclusively compare naive and antigen-experienced cells, given its unsorted PBMCs.

With respect to this clonotype: The antigen is unknown.

Each donor supplied ten milliliters of peripheral blood. Primers used in a second PCR of roughly 7 to 12 cycles were a sample-barcoded 5' primer and a J-beta primer mix. Template switching added a 12-random-nucleotide identifier to every cDNA molecule. One entry per CDR3 protein results from TCRdb running MiXCR on the 5' RACE reads. The sample lists about 1.5 million distinct CDR3 sequences, 42% occurring once. Input material: blood. The source is a woman younger than 35 in good health.

The CDR3 nucleotides are TGTGCCAGCAGTTTCACAGGGGGCGAGCAGTACTTC. Residues: CASSFTGGEQYF. This chain joins TRBV27 and TRBJ2-7; 8 positions match TRBD1. V trimming: 3 bases; J trimming: 6 bases; junction bases outside the gene matches: 1. The length of the CDR3 is 12 residues. Germline V CDR1 and CDR2: MNHEY, SMNVEV (reference sequence).